These 30 T cell receptor beta chains were all obtained from the same sample, sequenced in a study of breast tumors, draining lymph nodes, adjacent tissues. Axillary draining lymph nodes of breast cancer patients supplied the node samples. TCRdb reprocessed the multiplex PCR reads with MiXCR, giving one entry per CDR3 protein. This sample carries about 230,000 distinct CDR3 sequences, around 32% of them seen once, and the ten largest clones take 1.1% to 1.5%. Sample: axillary lymph node tissue. These receptors were taken from a female donor with breast cancer. Some clones in this sample may be carry-over from other donors' samples.

This rearrangement joins TRBV12-3 or TRBV12-4 to TRBJ1-6; D is unresolved. Trimming stripped 6 bases from V and 4 bases from J, with 22 bases between. CDR3 length: 18 amino acids. CDR3 bases: TGTGCCAGCAGCCGTAGACATTCCTACGAGCAGTATAATTCACCCCTCCACTTT. This gives the protein CASSRRHSYEQYNSPLHF.

This clonotype has just a few counts. A clone one base away is much larger, so this may be a read error. The chain uses TRBV6-5 and TRBJ2-2; 11 nucleotides match TRBD2. V shed 6 bases and J 8 bases; nucleotides not matched to a gene: 11. Germline CDR1 and CDR2: MNHEY and SVGAGI. The CDR3 consists of 16 residues. The CDR3 region is CASSLIAGGPRGELFF. The CDR3 nucleotides read TGTGCCAGCAGCCTTATAGCGGGAGGGCCACGGGGGGAGCTGTTTTTT.

A remark on this clonotype: One junction end disagrees with the germline gene, perhaps due to a read error. This chain links TRBV7-9 with TRBJ2-1; a possible D gene is TRBD2 (5 bases). This CDR3 has 13 amino acids. Germline values: CDR1 SEHNR, CDR2 FQNEAQ (reference sequence). The CDR3 nucleotides are TGTGCCAGCAAGGAGGAGCTCTACGATGAGCGGTTCTTC. Translated, it gives CASKEELYDERFF.

Ten or more counts support this clonotype. The rearrangement links TRBV12-3 or TRBV12-4 to TRBJ1-4; tentative D call: TRBD1 (6 bases). The CDR3 spans 11 residues. V lost 5 bases and J lost 8, with 6 bases in between. This chain's CDR3 is CASSGTEKLFF. CDR3 sequence (DNA): TGTGCCAGCAGTGGGACAGAAAAACTGTTTTTT.

This clonotype was counted only a few times. A read error may be the cause here, since a much bigger clone is one base away. The chain employs TRBV6-6 and TRBJ1-2; D perhaps matches TRBD1 (6 bases). This CDR3 has 14 amino acids. Germline assignment: CDR1 MNHNY and CDR2 SVGAGI (reference sequence). The CDR3 DNA sequence: TGTGCCAGCATGAAATCCGGGACAATAGGTGGCTGCACCTTC. Protein: CASMKSGTIGGCTF.

V is TRBV10-3 and J is TRBJ2-2, with D tentatively TRBD2 (6 bases). Trimming took 0 bases from V and 1 from J, leaving 9 bases between them. Germline CDR1 and CDR2: ENHRY and SYGVKD. The CDR3 length is 16 residues. CDR3 in DNA: TGTGCCATCAGTGAGTCCCCGGGACTGAACACCGGGGAGCTGTTTTTT. This codes for CAISESPGLNTGELFF.

This clonotype was counted at least ten times. The chain employs TRBV25-1 and TRBJ2-3; possible D gene TRBD2, 5 bases. Looked up from germline, CDR1 is MGHDK and CDR2 is SYGVNS. CDR3 length: 10 amino acids. Deletions cut 7 bases from V and 6 bases from J, with 5 bases between. The CDR3 region has the DNA TGTGCCAGCACGGGGGATACGCAGTATTTT. It yields the protein CASTGDTQYF.

This clonotype was seen many times. This chain links TRBV7-3 with TRBJ2-5; 7 bases agree with TRBD1. The CDR3 runs 12 residues. The junction had 4 bases not matched to a gene; V was cut back by 7 bases and J by 5 bases. Germline V gives CDR1 SGHTA, CDR2 FQGTGA. The CDR3 here is CASTTGDETQYF. Here the CDR3 DNA reads TGTGCCAGCACTACAGGGGACGAGACCCAGTACTTC.

This clonotype was detected only a few times. The chain uses TRBV28 and TRBJ2-1; 7 bases line up with TRBD2. The germline V gene encodes CDR1 MDHEN and CDR2 SYDVKM. The CDR3 loop spans 16 amino acids. Losses at the gene ends were 5 bases for V and 5 bases for J; bases not matched to a gene: 12. The chain's CDR3 is CASSTSRILADNEQFF. CDR3 bases: TGTGCCAGCAGTACATCCCGCATCCTAGCGGACAATGAGCAGTTCTTC.

This clonotype was detected many times. The chain links TRBV7-8 to TRBJ2-2; weak D call: TRBD2 (6 bases). In germline, CDR1 is SGHVS, CDR2 FQNEAQ. This CDR3 is 13 amino acids long. V was pared by 3 bases and J by 5 bases, with 7 bases between. CDR3 residues: CASSFRETGELFF. CDR3 nucleotide sequence: TGTGCCAGCAGCTTTCGGGAGACCGGGGAGCTGTTTTTT.

This clonotype was seen ten or more times. V usage is TRBV30 and J usage is TRBJ1-5; 7 bases agree with TRBD1. The CDR3 is made up of 14 amino acids. The ends lost 2 bases at V and 5 bases at J; junction bases unmatched: 6. Germline V lookup: CDR1 GTSNPN, CDR2 SVGIG (reference sequence). The CDR3 sequence is CAWSRDRNYQPQHF. The CDR3 DNA is TGTGCCTGGAGTCGGGACAGAAATTATCAGCCCCAGCATTTT. The entire variable domain, with the rest obtained from reference TRBV30 and TRBJ1-5, is as follows: SQTIHQWPATLVQPVGSPLSLECTVEGTSNPNLYWYRQAAGRGLQLLFYSVGIGQISSEVPQNLSASRPQDRQFILSSKKLLLSDSGFYLCAWSRDRNYQPQHFGDGTRLSIL.

Comments on this clonotype: The junction shows a germline mismatch at one end, possibly a read error. V gene TRBV11-3 combines with J gene TRBJ2-7; D is possibly TRBD1 or TRBD2 (6 bases each). The CDR3 extends over 15 amino acids. Per the germline V gene, CDR1 is SGHNT and CDR2 is YENEEA. CDR3 DNA sequence: TGCGCCAGCAGCTTAGTCTCCGGGGGCATCACCGAGCAGTACTTC. Protein sequence: CASSLVSGGITEQYF.

Worth noting for this clonotype: The conserved phenylalanine or tryptophan is not found at the CDR3 terminus, so this likely reflects a read error. The limits of the CDR3 on the DNA are not certain, so only TCRdb's listed CDR3 is given. J is TRBJ2-1 and V is TRBV4-3; the table's D call, TRBD2, was not checked against the DNA. The CDR3 length is 10 residues, termini included. From germline, CDR1 is LGHNA and CDR2 YSLEER. The CDR3: CASSQEVLAG.

This clonotype was recorded many times. The chain has TRBV3-1 and TRBJ2-7, with D possibly being TRBD1 or TRBD2 (5 bases each). In germline, CDR1 is LGHDT, CDR2 YNNKEL (reference sequence). Trimming left V 0 bases short and J 0 bases short, with 9 bases between. The CDR3 totals 15 residues. CDR3 residues: CASSQERGRSYEQYF. The DNA of the CDR3 is TGTGCCAGCAGCCAAGAACGGGGACGCTCCTACGAGCAGTACTTC.

The sample holds many counts of this clonotype. The rearrangement uses TRBV11-2 and TRBJ2-1, with D possibly matching TRBD2 (5 bases). The CDR3 spans 17 residues. The germline V and J ends were trimmed by 5 bases and 4 bases, with 21 bases remaining between them. Per the germline V gene, CDR1 is SGHAT and CDR2 is FQNNGV. CDR3 in amino acids: CASSPRRGVARYNEQFF. The DNA of the CDR3 is TGTGCCAGCAGCCCCCGGCGTGGGGTAGCGCGTTACAATGAGCAGTTCTTC. The variable domain in full, completed from reference TRBV11-2 and TRBJ2-1, reads EAGVAQSPRYKIIEKRQSVAFWCNPISGHATLYWYQQILGQGPKLLIQFQNNGVVDDSQLPKDRFSAERLKGVDSTLKIQPAKLEDSAVYLCASSPRRGVARYNEQFFGPGTRLTVL.

This clonotype was seen at least ten times. This chain connects TRBV5-8 to TRBJ2-1, with 12 bases aligning to TRBD2. From germline, CDR1 is SGHTS and CDR2 YDEGEE. This CDR3 contains 15 residues. Trimming removed 4 bases from V and 9 bases from J; junction bases left unmatched: 8. CDR3 in amino acids: CASSLAGGPGSEQFF. CDR3 bases: TGTGCCAGCAGCCTAGCGGGAGGGCCTGGGAGTGAGCAGTTCTTC.

On this clonotype itself: A much more abundant neighbour one base away suggests this may be a read error. The chain has TRBV19 and TRBJ1-5, with a tentative D call TRBD1 (6 bases). The CDR3 sequence is 15 residues long. CDR1 and CDR2 from the germline V gene are LNHDA and SQIVND (reference sequence). V was clipped by 5 bases and J by 5 bases, with 16 bases between them. CDR3 bases: TGTGCCAGTAGTCCAGGGGACGGGAGAGATCAGCCCCAGCATTTT. Translating it yields CASSPGDGRDQPQHF.

This clonotype was recorded at least ten times. The chain has TRBV2 and TRBJ1-3, with D unresolved. Germline V CDR1 and CDR2: SNHLY, FYNNEI. The CDR3 length is 13 residues. With 7 bases removed from V and 0 bases from J, the gap between germline ends came to 7 bases. The CDR3 nucleotides read TGTGCCAGCAAGGAAAACTCTGGAAACACCATATATTTT. Its protein product is CASKENSGNTIYF.

This clonotype was picked up many times. CDR3 DNA: TGTGCCATCAGTGGGACAGCGGACGGCTACACCTTC. Translated, it gives CAISGTADGYTF. This chain joins TRBV10-3 and TRBJ1-2, with D perhaps matching TRBD1 (6 bases). The CDR3 is made up of 12 amino acids. V lost 4 bases and J lost 8, with 11 bases in between. The germline V gene encodes CDR1 ENHRY and CDR2 SYGVKD.

Remarks on this clonotype: Just one base apart from a much larger clone, this may be a read error. V usage is TRBV20-1 and J usage is TRBJ2-1; TRBD2 matches 10 bases. This CDR3 is built from 20 residues. CDR1 and CDR2 (germline): DFQATT, SNEGSKA (reference sequence). The V gene end was trimmed by 5 bases and the J gene end by 5 bases; junction bases not matched to a gene: 24. Here the CDR3 DNA reads TGCAGTGCTCCGGAGGGAGGGACTAGCGCGAGGTGGTATAAAAACAATGAGCAGTTCTTC. This sequence encodes CSAPEGGTSARWYKNNEQFF.

This clonotype was recorded many times. The chain carries TRBV9 and TRBJ1-5; perhaps TRBD1 as D (6 bases). With 0 bases removed from V and 4 bases from J, the gap between germline ends came to 8 bases. Germline V lookup: CDR1 SGDLS, CDR2 YYNGEE. The CDR3 runs 14 residues. The CDR3, as DNA: TGTGCCAGCAGCGTAGGACAGGCTAATCAGCCCCAGCATTTT. Translating gives CASSVGQANQPQHF.

As concerns this clonotype: A much larger clone lies a single base off, so this may be a read error. The rearrangement uses TRBV5-6 and TRBJ2-1, with D unresolved. Trimming pared 0 bases from V and 6 bases from J, leaving 7 bases between. The germline V gene encodes CDR1 SGHDT and CDR2 YYEEEE. The CDR3 sequence is 13 residues long. The CDR3 sequence: CASSLEAANEQFF. The CDR3 DNA follows: TGTGCCAGCAGCTTGGAAGCCGCCAATGAGCAGTTCTTC.

In its sample, this clonotype was seen many times. The J gene is TRBJ2-5, the V gene TRBV14; D possibly corresponds to TRBD2 (5 bases). The germline CDR1 and CDR2 sequences are SGHDN and FVKESK. V dropped 0 bases and J dropped 0 bases, with 8 bases sitting between them. This CDR3 has 15 amino acids. Here the CDR3 reads CASSQELVHQETQYF. Here the CDR3 DNA reads TGTGCCAGCAGCCAAGAACTAGTACACCAAGAGACCCAGTACTTC. The entire variable domain, with the rest obtained from reference TRBV14 and TRBJ2-5, is as follows: EAGVTQFPSHSVIEKGQTVTLRCDPISGHDNLYWYRRVMGKEIKFLLHFVKESKQDESGMPNNRFLAERTGGTYSTLKVQPAELEDSGVYFCASSQELVHQETQYFGPGTRLLVL.

A note on this clonotype: The junction differs from germline at one of its ends, possibly a read error. The chain joins TRBV7-9 to TRBJ2-7; perhaps TRBD2 as D (6 bases). The CDR3 has 14 residues. Germline V gene sequence: CDR1 SEHNR, CDR2 FQNEAQ (reference sequence). The CDR3 sequence: CASKRGRRGYEQNF. In DNA, the CDR3 is TGTGCCAGTAAACGCGGCAGGCGGGGCTACGAGCAGAACTTC. Full variable domain (missing parts from reference TRBV7-9 and TRBJ2-7): DTGVSQNPRHKITKRGQNVTFRCDPISEHNRLYWYRQTLGQGPEFLTYFQNEAQLEKSRLLSDRFSAERPKGSFSTLEIQRTEQGDSAMYLCASKRGRRGYEQNFGPGTRLTVT.

In its sample, this clonotype was seen a few times. A read error may be the cause here, since a much bigger clone is one base away. The rearrangement joins TRBV9 to TRBJ2-7; a weak D match, TRBD1 (6 bases). Germline V gives CDR1 SGDLS, CDR2 YYNGEE. The length of the CDR3 is 14 residues. CDR3: CASSVDGGPYEQSF. DNA of the CDR3: TGTGCCAGCAGCGTAGATGGGGGCCCCTACGAGCAGTCCTTC.

The table lists this clonotype with a few counts. This chain joins TRBV7-3 and TRBJ1-1; TRBD1 matches at 11 bases. The germline gives CDR1 SGHTA, CDR2 FQGTGA. The CDR3 loop spans 16 amino acids. The junction had 4 bases not matched to a gene; V was cut back by 0 bases and J by 4 bases. CDR3 residues: CASSLTWTGGVTEAFF. The DNA for the CDR3 is TGTGCCAGCAGCTTAACCTGGACAGGGGGCGTCACTGAAGCTTTCTTT.

This clonotype showed up many times. The CDR3 DNA sequence: TGTGCCAGCAGTCCTCGGATGTCGTCCTACGAGCAGTACTTC. It is translated as CASSPRMSSYEQYF. V usage is TRBV27 and J usage is TRBJ2-7; D remains ambiguous. The germline V gene encodes CDR1 MNHEY and CDR2 SMNVEV (reference sequence). The CDR3 totals 14 residues. The V and J ends lost 5 bases and 1 base respectively, with 12 bases between them.

This clonotype was recorded many times. The chain carries TRBV7-3 and TRBJ2-6; 10 bases align to TRBD1. This CDR3 region has 19 residues. CDR1 and CDR2 (germline): SGHTA, FQGTGA. V lost 0 bases to trimming and J lost 4 bases; unmatched junction nucleotides: 9. CDR3 coding DNA: TGTGCCAGCAGCTTAACTGTGGGACAGGGGTTCTCAGGGGCCAACGTCCTGACTTTC. This translates into CASSLTVGQGFSGANVLTF.

This clonotype has a single count. CDR3 nucleotide sequence: TGCGCCAGCAGCTTGGAGGGGGCCTACAATGAGCAGTATTTT. Encoded protein: CASSLEGAYNEQYF. The rearrangement links TRBV5-1 to TRBJ2-3, with 7 bases aligning to TRBD1. The V segment lost 0 bases and the J segment 11 bases; nucleotides outside the gene matches: 9. Per the germline V gene, CDR1 is SGHRS and CDR2 is YFSETQ. This CDR3 has 14 amino acids.

This clonotype was seen at least ten times. The chain joins TRBV7-2 to TRBJ2-7, with 7 bases identical to TRBD2. Germline lookup yields CDR1 SGHTA and CDR2 FQGNSA. V lost 0 bases, J lost 0 bases, and 2 bases stayed unmatched. The CDR3 length is 15 residues. This chain's CDR3 is CASSLATSSSYEQYF. In nucleotides, the CDR3 is TGTGCCAGCAGCTTAGCGACTAGCAGCTCCTACGAGCAGTACTTC.